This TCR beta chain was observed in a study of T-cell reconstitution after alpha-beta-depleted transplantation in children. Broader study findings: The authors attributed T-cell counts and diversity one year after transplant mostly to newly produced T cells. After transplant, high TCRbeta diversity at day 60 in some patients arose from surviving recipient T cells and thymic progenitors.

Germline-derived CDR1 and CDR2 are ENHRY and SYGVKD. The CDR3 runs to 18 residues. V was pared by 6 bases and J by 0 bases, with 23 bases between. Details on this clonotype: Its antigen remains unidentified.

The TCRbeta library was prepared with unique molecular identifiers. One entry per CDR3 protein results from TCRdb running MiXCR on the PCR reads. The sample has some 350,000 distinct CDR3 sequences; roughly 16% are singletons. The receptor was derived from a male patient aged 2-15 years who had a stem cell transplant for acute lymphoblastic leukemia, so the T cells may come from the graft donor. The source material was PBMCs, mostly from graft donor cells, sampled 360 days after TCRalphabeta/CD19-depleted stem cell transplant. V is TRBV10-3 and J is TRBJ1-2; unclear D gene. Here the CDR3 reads CAISRRREDAGANYGYTF. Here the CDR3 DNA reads TGTGCCATCAGCCGCCGGAGGGAGGACGCTGGGGCTAACTATGGCTACACCTTC.